Below, 23 T cell receptor beta chains from the same sample are listed, as sequenced in a study of blood T cell repertoires in COVID-19. The table came from immunoSEQ multiplex PCR; TCRdb's copy has only in-frame clones and leaves some out. The data show about 140,000 clones, 76% seen once. The sample taken for sequencing was peripheral blood. These receptor sequences come from a woman of 80 years or more with active or convalescent COVID-19.

In DNA, the CDR3 is TGTGCCAGTCCCCCAGGGGGCGGCACAGATACGCAGTATTTT. Amino acids: CASPPGGGTDTQYF. The chain recombines TRBV28 with TRBJ2-3; 8 nucleotides line up with TRBD1. Trimming cost V 9 bases and J 1 base; bases outside gene matches: 6. Germline V lookup: CDR1 MDHEN, CDR2 SYDVKM. The CDR3 is 14 residues long.

The chain is built from TRBV5-6 and TRBJ1-1; TRBD1 might be the D (6 bases). The CDR3 length is 14 residues. CDR1 is SGHDT, CDR2 YYEEEE, per germline. Trimming removed 0 bases from V and 4 bases from J, with 10 bases in between. CDR3: CASSLAGGATEAFF. CDR3 nucleotides: TGTGCCAGCAGCTTGGCGGGGGGGGCCACTGAAGCTTTCTTT.

The rearrangement links TRBV5-1 to TRBJ1-1, with 7 bases aligning to TRBD1. The germline gives CDR1 SGHRS, CDR2 YFSETQ. This CDR3 contains 14 residues. With 0 bases clipped from V and 5 bases from J, the junction kept 4 bases outside the gene matches. CDR3 amino acids: CASSLEGGWTEAFF. The CDR3 bases are TGCGCCAGCAGCTTGGAAGGGGGCTGGACTGAAGCTTTCTTT. Full variable domain (remainder filled in from reference TRBV5-1 and TRBJ1-1): KAGVTQTPRYLIKTRGQQVTLSCSPISGHRSVSWYQQTPGQGLQFLFEYFSETQRNKGNFPGRFSGRQFSNSRSEMNVSTLELGDSALYLCASSLEGGWTEAFFGQGTRLTVV.

The V gene is TRBV6-5, the J gene TRBJ1-4; 9 bases are a match to TRBD1. CDR3 length equals 14 residues. Germline-derived CDR1 and CDR2 are MNHEY and SVGAGI. J was trimmed by 10 bases and V by 5 bases; bases with no gene match: 8. CDR3 sequence reads: CASSPPGQGRKLFF. For the CDR3, the DNA is TGTGCCAGCAGTCCTCCGGGACAGGGTAGAAAACTGTTTTTT.

The CDR3 bases are TGCGCCAGCACCTTCCAGACAGGGAACACCGGGGAGCTGTTTTTT. Translating it yields CASTFQTGNTGELFF. The chain carries TRBV5-1 and TRBJ2-2; possibly TRBD1 for D (6 bases). CDR1 SGHRS and CDR2 YFSETQ come from the germline V gene. The germline V and J ends were trimmed by 6 bases and 1 base, with 13 bases remaining between them. The CDR3 runs to 15 residues.

This clone was counted ten times or more. The rearrangement links TRBV7-8 to TRBJ2-1, with D possibly being TRBD2 (5 bases). This CDR3 is built from 13 residues. Germline CDR1 and CDR2: SGHVS and FQNEAQ. With 5 bases removed from V and 7 bases from J, the gap between germline ends came to 12 bases. CDR3 in DNA: TGTGCCAGCAGCCCGAGCGGTGGGAATGAGCAGTTCTTC. Translated, it gives CASSPSGGNEQFF.

The chain carries TRBV5-1 and TRBJ2-5; TRBD2 aligns across 8 bases. The CDR3 extends over 14 amino acids. Trimming at V came to 2 bases and at J to 2 bases, leaving 2 bases not matched to a gene. Germline V gene data show CDR1 as SGHRS and CDR2 as YFSETQ. In DNA, the CDR3 is TGCGCCAGCAGCTTACAGCGGGGGCAAGAGACCCAGTACTTC. This gives the protein CASSLQRGQETQYF. The full variable domain, completed using reference TRBV5-1 and TRBJ2-5, is KAGVTQTPRYLIKTRGQQVTLSCSPISGHRSVSWYQQTPGQGLQFLFEYFSETQRNKGNFPGRFSGRQFSNSRSEMNVSTLELGDSALYLCASSLQRGQETQYFGPGTRLLVL.

V gene TRBV30 combines with J gene TRBJ1-2, with TRBD1 matching 9 bases. This CDR3 is 14 amino acids long. Unmatched junction bases numbered 9, after V lost 3 bases and J lost 7 bases. Germline V gene sequence: CDR1 GTSNPN, CDR2 SVGIG (reference sequence). The chain's CDR3 is CAWSPGQGGGGYTF. The CDR3 DNA reads TGTGCCTGGAGCCCGGGACAGGGAGGGGGTGGCTACACCTTC.

The V call is TRBV6-5, the J call TRBJ2-2, with D perhaps TRBD2 (5 bases). CDR1 is MNHEY and CDR2 is SVGAGI in the germline V gene. V shed 8 bases and J shed 6 bases, with 19 bases lying between them. This CDR3 has 15 amino acids. As DNA, the CDR3 is TGTGCCAGCCAGACTGAGGGTTCCCGGGCCGGGGAGCTGTTTTTT. This encodes CASQTEGSRAGELFF.

This chain uses TRBV28 with TRBJ1-1; TRBD1 is a possible D gene (5 bases). There are 13 residues in the CDR3. Trimming stripped 5 bases from V and 5 bases from J, with 12 bases between. Germline CDR1 reads MDHEN; CDR2 reads SYDVKM. CDR3 nucleotide sequence: TGTGCCAGCAGTACCACAGGCAGGACTGAAGCTTTCTTT. Translation gives CASSTTGRTEAFF. Full variable domain (remainder filled in from reference TRBV28 and TRBJ1-1): DVKVTQSSRYLVKRTGEKVFLECVQDMDHENMFWYRQDPGLGLRLIYFSYDVKMKEKGDIPEGYSVSREKKERFSLILESASTNQTSMYLCASSTTGRTEAFFGQGTRLTVV.

The gene calls are TRBV18 and TRBJ1-6; tentative D call: TRBD1 (5 bases). The CDR3 runs 16 residues. Germline V gene sequence: CDR1 KGHSH, CDR2 LQKENI. V was pared by 6 bases and J by 1 base, with 13 bases between. The CDR3 here is CASSSTRGSYNSPLHF. The CDR3 coding sequence is TGTGCCAGCTCCTCGACTCGGGGGTCCTATAATTCACCCCTCCACTTT.

There are a few counts of this clone. The chain links TRBV2 to TRBJ1-2, with TRBD1 identical over 9 bases. Trimming took 1 base from V and 2 from J; bases not matched to a gene: 2. Looked up from germline, CDR1 is SNHLY and CDR2 is FYNNEI. The CDR3 contains 15 residues. This CDR3 reads CASSEGGQGNYGYTF. In DNA, the CDR3 is TGTGCCAGCAGTGAAGGGGGACAGGGCAACTATGGCTACACCTTC.

V and J are TRBV5-1 and TRBJ2-2, with 10 nucleotides matching TRBD2. V shed 2 bases and J 4 bases; nucleotides not matched to a gene: 8. The CDR3 sequence is 17 residues long. Germline assignment: CDR1 SGHRS and CDR2 YFSETQ. The DNA of the CDR3 is TGCGCCAGCAGCTTTTTAAGTTCTAGCGGGGGCACCGGGGAGCTGTTTTTT. The encoded protein is CASSFLSSSGGTGELFF.

V usage is TRBV21-1 and J usage is TRBJ2-5; TRBD2 is taken as the D call from the table, unchecked against the DNA. TRBV21-1 is shown as a pseudogene. The CDR3 sequence is 15 residues long. The CDR3 spells CASRGGGLDQETQYF. The CDR3 DNA reads TGTGCCAGCAGGGGAGGAGGACTAGATCAAGAGACCCAGTACTTC.

This chain joins TRBV5-5 and TRBJ2-3; possibly TRBD1 for D (5 bases). Germline CDR1 SGHKS, CDR2 YYEKEE (reference sequence). V shed 7 bases and J shed 2 bases, with 14 bases lying between them. This CDR3 has 14 amino acids. In DNA form, the CDR3 reads TGTGCCAGCGGGGCAATAGGGAACACAGATACGCAGTATTTT. The encoded protein is CASGAIGNTDTQYF.

The V gene is TRBV19, the J gene TRBJ1-2, with D tentatively TRBD1 (6 bases). The length of the CDR3 is 12 residues. Trimming took off 7 bases at V and 8 bases at J, with 14 bases between the two ends. The germline gives CDR1 LNHDA, CDR2 SQIVND (reference sequence). The CDR3 region is CASTTGTVGYTF. In nucleotides, the CDR3 is TGTGCCAGTACCACAGGGACGGTCGGCTACACCTTC.

The rearrangement joins TRBV6-5 to TRBJ1-5; D not resolved. The V end was cut by 8 bases, the J end by 0 bases, with 8 bases between. The germline V gene encodes CDR1 MNHEY and CDR2 SVGAGI. The CDR3 loop spans 13 amino acids. CDR3: CASAENSNQPQHF. The CDR3 region has the DNA TGTGCCAGCGCCGAGAATAGCAATCAGCCCCAGCATTTT.

The gene calls are TRBV11-2 and TRBJ1-4; a weak D match, TRBD1 (5 bases). The CDR3 extends over 12 amino acids. Germline CDR1 SGHAT, CDR2 FQNNGV. The germline V and J ends were trimmed by 5 bases and 13 bases, with 14 bases remaining between them. This CDR3 is CASSPEEGLLFF. CDR3 sequence (DNA): TGTGCCAGCAGCCCAGAGGAGGGACTACTGTTTTTT.

V and J are TRBV7-9 and TRBJ2-2; 7 bases match TRBD1. Losses at the gene ends were 1 base for V and 3 bases for J; bases not matched to a gene: 8. The germline V gene has CDR1 SEHNR and CDR2 FQNEAQ (reference sequence). The CDR3 extends over 17 amino acids. CDR3 residues: CASSLGPRGQDTGELFF. The CDR3 DNA reads as TGTGCCAGCAGCTTAGGCCCTAGGGGGCAAGACACCGGGGAGCTGTTTTTT.

V and J are TRBV28 and TRBJ1-5; 9 bases align to TRBD1. Germline CDR1 and CDR2: MDHEN and SYDVKM. Trimming removed 6 bases from V and 1 base from J; junction bases left unmatched: 4. This CDR3 comprises 15 residues. CDR3 coding DNA: TGTGCCAGCAGAACAGGGGGCGGGAGCAATCAGCCCCAGCATTTT. It encodes CASRTGGGSNQPQHF.

The table lists this clone with a few counts. The chain combines TRBV5-1 with TRBJ1-1, with TRBD1 identical over 8 bases. CDR1 is SGHRS and CDR2 is YFSETQ in the germline V gene. The V gene end was trimmed by 5 bases and the J gene end by 1 base; junction bases not matched to a gene: 10. The CDR3 has 16 residues. The CDR3 DNA is TGCGCCAGCAGACGGGACAGGTTCATGGGGAACACTGAAGCTTTCTTT. This codes for CASRRDRFMGNTEAFF. The full variable domain, in which reference TRBV5-1 and TRBJ1-1 provide the parts outside the CDR3, is KAGVTQTPRYLIKTRGQQVTLSCSPISGHRSVSWYQQTPGQGLQFLFEYFSETQRNKGNFPGRFSGRQFSNSRSEMNVSTLELGDSALYLCASRRDRFMGNTEAFFGQGTRLTVV.

This clone was seen only a few times. The chain has TRBV18 and TRBJ2-1; TRBD1 matches 9 bases. V lost 4 bases, J lost 3 bases, and 7 bases stayed unmatched. Looked up from germline, CDR1 is KGHSH and CDR2 is LQKENI. The CDR3 is 16 residues long. CDR3 nucleotide sequence: TGTGCCAGCTCACTAACCGGGACAGGGATCTACAATGAGCAGTTCTTC. Its protein product is CASSLTGTGIYNEQFF.

The DNA of the CDR3 is TGTGCCAGCTCACTTGCCGGACTGGGAGAGCAGTACTTC. Translating gives CASSLAGLGEQYF. V gene TRBV18 combines with J gene TRBJ2-7; D might be TRBD2 (5 bases). This CDR3 region has 13 residues. Deletions cut 4 bases from V and 7 bases from J, with 14 bases between. Germline assignment: CDR1 KGHSH and CDR2 LQKENI.